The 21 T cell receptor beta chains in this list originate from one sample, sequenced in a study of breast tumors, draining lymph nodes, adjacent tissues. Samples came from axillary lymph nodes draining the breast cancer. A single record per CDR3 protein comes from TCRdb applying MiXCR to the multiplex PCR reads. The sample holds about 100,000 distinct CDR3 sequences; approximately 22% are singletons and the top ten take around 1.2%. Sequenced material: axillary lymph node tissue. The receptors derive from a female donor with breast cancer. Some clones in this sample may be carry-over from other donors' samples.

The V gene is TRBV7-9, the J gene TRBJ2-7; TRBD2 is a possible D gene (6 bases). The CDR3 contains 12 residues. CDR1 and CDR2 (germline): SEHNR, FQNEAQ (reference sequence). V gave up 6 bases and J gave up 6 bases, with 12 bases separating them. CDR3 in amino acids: CASSLGGCEQYF. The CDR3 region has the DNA TGTGCCAGCAGTCTCGGGGGATGCGAGCAGTACTTC.

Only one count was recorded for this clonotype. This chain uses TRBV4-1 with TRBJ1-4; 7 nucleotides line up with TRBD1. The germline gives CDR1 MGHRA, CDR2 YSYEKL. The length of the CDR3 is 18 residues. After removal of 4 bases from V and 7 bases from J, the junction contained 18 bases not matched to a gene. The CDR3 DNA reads TGCGCCAGCAGCCGAGGCGGGCAGGGGGTTCTGTTGCGTGAAAAACTGTTTTTT. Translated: CASSRGGQGVLLREKLFF.

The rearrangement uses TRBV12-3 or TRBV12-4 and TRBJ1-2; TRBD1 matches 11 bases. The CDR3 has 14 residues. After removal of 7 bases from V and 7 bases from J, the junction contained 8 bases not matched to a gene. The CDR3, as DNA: TGTGCCAGCAAGATGGGACAGGGGGGGGGTGGCTACACCTTC. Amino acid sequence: CASKMGQGGGGYTF.

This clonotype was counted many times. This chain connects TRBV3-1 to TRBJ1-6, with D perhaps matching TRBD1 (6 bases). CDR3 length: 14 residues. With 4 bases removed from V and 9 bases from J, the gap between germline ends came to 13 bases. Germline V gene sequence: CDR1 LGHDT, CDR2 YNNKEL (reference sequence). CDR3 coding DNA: TGTGCCAGCAGCCTACAGGGTCGGAGTTCACCCCTCCACTTT. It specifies CASSLQGRSSPLHF.

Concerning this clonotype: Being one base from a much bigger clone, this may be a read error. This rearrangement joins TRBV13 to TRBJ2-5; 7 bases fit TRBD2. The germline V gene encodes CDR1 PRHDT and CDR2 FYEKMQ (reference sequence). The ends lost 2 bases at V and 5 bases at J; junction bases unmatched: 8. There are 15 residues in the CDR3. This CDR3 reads CASSLRPTSPETQYF. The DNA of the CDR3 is TGTGCCAGCAGCTTACGCCCGACTAGCCCGGAGACCCAGTACTTC.

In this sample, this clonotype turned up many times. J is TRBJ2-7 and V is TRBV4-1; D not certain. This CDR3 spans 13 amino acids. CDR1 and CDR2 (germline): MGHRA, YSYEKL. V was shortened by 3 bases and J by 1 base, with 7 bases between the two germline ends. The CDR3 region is CASSHDISYEQYF. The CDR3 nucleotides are TGCGCCAGCAGCCACGATATATCCTACGAGCAGTACTTC.

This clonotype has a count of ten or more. The DNA for the CDR3 is TGTGCCATCAGTGAGTCGACGACTAGCGGGGAAAAGCAGTACTTC. This sequence encodes CAISESTTSGEKQYF. The chain links TRBV10-3 to TRBJ2-7; 11 nucleotides agree with TRBD2. The germline V gene has CDR1 ENHRY and CDR2 SYGVKD. V gave up 0 bases and J gave up 8 bases; unmatched junction bases: 6. The length of the CDR3 is 15 residues.

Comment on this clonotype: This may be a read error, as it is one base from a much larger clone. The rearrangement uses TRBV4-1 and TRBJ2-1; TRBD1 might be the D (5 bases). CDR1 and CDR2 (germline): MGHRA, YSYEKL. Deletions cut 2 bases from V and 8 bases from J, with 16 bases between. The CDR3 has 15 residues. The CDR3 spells CASSQLSSLGHEQFF. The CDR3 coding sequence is TGCGCCAGCAGCCAACTGTCTAGTCTGGGGCATGAGCAGTTCTTC.

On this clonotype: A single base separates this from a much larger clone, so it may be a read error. CDR3 nucleotides: TGTGCCAGCAGCCTTGGGGGCGGATCTAATCAAAAACTGTTTTTT. Its protein product is CASSLGGGSNQKLFF. This chain uses TRBV7-3 with TRBJ1-4, with D perhaps TRBD1 (6 bases). The CDR3 is 15 amino acids. Germline CDR1 reads SGHTA; CDR2 reads FQGTGA.

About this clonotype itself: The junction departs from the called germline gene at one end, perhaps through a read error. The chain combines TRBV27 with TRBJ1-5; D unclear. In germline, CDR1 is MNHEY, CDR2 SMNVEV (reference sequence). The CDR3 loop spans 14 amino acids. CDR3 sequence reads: CASKNIGVGQPPHF. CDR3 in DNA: TGTGCCAGCAAGAACATCGGCGTGGGTCAGCCCCCGCATTTT.

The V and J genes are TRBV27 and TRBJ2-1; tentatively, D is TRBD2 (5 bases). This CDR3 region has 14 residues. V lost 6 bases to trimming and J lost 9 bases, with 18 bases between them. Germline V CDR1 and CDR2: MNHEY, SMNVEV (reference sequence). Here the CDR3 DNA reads TGTGCCAGCAGCCTACTCGACTACGAGGGTGAGCAGTTCTTC. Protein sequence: CASSLLDYEGEQFF.

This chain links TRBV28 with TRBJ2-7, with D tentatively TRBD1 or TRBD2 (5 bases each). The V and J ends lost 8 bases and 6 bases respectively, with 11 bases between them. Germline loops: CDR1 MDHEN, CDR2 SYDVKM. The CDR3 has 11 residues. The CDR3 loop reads CASSDGGEQYF. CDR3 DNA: TGTGCCAGCTCCGATGGGGGCGAGCAGTACTTC.

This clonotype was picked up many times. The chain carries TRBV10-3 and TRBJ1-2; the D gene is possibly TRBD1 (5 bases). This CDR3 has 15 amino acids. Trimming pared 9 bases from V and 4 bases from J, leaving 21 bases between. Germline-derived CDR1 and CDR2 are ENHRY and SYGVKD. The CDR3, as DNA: TGTGCCATTCGGGGGGAGGGAGCATCCCTCTATGGCTACACCTTC. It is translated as CAIRGEGASLYGYTF.

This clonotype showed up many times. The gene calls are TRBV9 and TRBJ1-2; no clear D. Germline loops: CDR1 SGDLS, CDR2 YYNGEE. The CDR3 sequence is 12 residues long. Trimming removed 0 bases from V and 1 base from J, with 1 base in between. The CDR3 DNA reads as TGTGCCAGCAGCGTAGGTAACTATGGCTACACCTTC. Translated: CASSVGNYGYTF.

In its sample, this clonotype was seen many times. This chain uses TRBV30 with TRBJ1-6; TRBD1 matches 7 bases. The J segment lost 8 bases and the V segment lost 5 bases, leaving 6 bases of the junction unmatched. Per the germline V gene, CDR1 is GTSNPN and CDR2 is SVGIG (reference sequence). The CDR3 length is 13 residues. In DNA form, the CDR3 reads TGTGCCTGGGACAGGGATCTTTATTCACCCCTCCACTTT. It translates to CAWDRDLYSPLHF. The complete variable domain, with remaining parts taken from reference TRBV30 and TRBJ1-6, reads SQTIHQWPATLVQPVGSPLSLECTVEGTSNPNLYWYRQAAGRGLQLLFYSVGIGQISSEVPQNLSASRPQDRQFILSSKKLLLSDSGFYLCAWDRDLYSPLHFGNGTRLTVT.

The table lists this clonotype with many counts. The CDR3 sequence is CASSQAIRFNQPQHF. In DNA form, the CDR3 reads TGCGCCAGCAGCCAAGCCATAAGGTTCAATCAGCCCCAGCATTTT. The chain links TRBV4-1 to TRBJ1-5, with D uncertain. Deletions cut 1 base from V and 3 bases from J, with 10 bases between. Germline loops: CDR1 MGHRA, CDR2 YSYEKL. The CDR3 contains 15 residues.

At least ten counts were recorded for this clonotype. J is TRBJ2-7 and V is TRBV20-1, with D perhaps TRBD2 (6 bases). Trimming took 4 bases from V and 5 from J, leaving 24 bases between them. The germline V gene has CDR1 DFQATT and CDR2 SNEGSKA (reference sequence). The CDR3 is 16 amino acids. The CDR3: CSAKEWRMGSGDEQYF. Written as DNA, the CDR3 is TGCAGTGCTAAGGAGTGGAGGATGGGGTCGGGGGACGAGCAGTACTTC.

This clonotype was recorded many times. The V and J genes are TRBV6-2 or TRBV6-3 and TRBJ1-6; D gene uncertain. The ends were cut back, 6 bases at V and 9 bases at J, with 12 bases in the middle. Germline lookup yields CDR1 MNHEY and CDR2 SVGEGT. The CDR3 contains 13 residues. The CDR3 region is CASSWRAGSPLHF. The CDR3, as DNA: TGTGCCAGCAGCTGGAGGGCAGGTTCACCCCTCCACTTT.

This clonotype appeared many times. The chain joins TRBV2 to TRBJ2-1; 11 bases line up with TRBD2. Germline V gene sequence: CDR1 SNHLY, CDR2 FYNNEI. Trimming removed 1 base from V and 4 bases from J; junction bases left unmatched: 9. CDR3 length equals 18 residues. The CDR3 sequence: CASSEDPASGGLYNEQFF. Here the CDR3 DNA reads TGTGCCAGCAGTGAAGATCCGGCTAGCGGGGGGCTATACAATGAGCAGTTCTTC. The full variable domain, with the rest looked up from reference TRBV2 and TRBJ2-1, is EPEVTQTPSHQVTQMGQEVILRCVPISNHLYFYWYRQILGQKVEFLVSFYNNEISEKSEIFDDQFSVERPDGSNFTLKIRSTKLEDSAMYFCASSEDPASGGLYNEQFFGPGTRLTVL.

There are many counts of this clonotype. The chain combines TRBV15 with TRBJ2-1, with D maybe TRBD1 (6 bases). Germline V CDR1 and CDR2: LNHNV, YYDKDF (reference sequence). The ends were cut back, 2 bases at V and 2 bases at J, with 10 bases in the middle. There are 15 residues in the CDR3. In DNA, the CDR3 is TGTGCCACCAGCAGACAGGGGACCCCCTACAATGAGCAGTTCTTC. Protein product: CATSRQGTPYNEQFF.

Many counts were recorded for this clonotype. The CDR3 region has the DNA TGCAGTGCTAACGGACTGAACAATGAGCAGTTCTTC. As protein: CSANGLNNEQFF. J is TRBJ2-1 and V is TRBV20-1; D is perhaps TRBD2 (5 bases). V was shortened by 4 bases and J by 5 bases, with 9 bases between the two germline ends. Germline CDR1 DFQATT, CDR2 SNEGSKA (reference sequence). The length of the CDR3 is 12 residues.